This paragraph reports one T cell receptor beta chain. The entry originates in a study of blood T cell repertoires in COVID-19. For the study at large: COVID-19 samples from acute and convalescent phases originated in the United States, Italy and Spain. PBMCs, B-cell-depleted T cells, or T cells were the source of the cDNA or gDNA that made up the material.

The germline V gene encodes CDR1 SNHLY and CDR2 FYNNEI. V shed 6 bases and J shed 0 bases, with 17 bases lying between them. The CDR3 totals 16 residues. The protocol was immunoSEQ multiplex PCR, while the TCRdb copy is restricted to in-frame clones and leaves out a portion. This table has just over 250,000 clones, 75% to 95% appearing once. The TCR comes from a person aged 18 to 29 with COVID-19, enrolled during active disease. Source material: peripheral blood. The rearrangement uses TRBV2 and TRBJ1-1; a possible D gene is TRBD1 (6 bases). The CDR3 here is CASSERQGTMNTEAFF. CDR3 DNA sequence: TGTGCCAGCAGCGAACGGCAGGGGACCATGAACACTGAAGCTTTCTTT.